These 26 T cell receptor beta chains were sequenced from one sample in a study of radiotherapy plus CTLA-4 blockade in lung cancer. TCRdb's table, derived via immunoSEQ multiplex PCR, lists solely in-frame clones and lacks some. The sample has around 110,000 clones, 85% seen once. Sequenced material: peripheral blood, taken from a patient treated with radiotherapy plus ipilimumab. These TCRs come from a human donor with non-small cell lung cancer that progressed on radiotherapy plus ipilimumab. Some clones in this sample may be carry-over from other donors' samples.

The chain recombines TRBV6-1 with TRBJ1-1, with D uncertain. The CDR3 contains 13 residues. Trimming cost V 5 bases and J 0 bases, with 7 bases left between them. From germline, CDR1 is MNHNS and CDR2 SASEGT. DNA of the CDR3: TGTGCCAGCAGTCGAACAGTGAACACTGAAGCTTTCTTT. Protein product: CASSRTVNTEAFF.

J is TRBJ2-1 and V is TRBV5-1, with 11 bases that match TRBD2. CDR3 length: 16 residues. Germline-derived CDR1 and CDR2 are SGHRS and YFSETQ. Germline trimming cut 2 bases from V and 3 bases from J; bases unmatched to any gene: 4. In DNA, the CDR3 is TGCGCCAGCAGCTTCTTAGCGGGGGGGCTCTACAATGAGCAGTTCTTC. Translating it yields CASSFLAGGLYNEQFF.

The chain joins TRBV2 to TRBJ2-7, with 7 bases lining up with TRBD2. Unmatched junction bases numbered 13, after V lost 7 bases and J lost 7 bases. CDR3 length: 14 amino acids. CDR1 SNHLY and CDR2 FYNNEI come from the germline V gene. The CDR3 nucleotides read TGTGCCAGCAAAGGGGAGGGAGGGTTAGTAGAGCAGTACTTC. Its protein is CASKGEGGLVEQYF.

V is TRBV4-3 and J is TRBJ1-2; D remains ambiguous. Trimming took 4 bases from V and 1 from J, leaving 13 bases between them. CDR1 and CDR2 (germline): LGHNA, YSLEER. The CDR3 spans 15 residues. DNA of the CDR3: TGCGCCAGCAGCCCACGGGGTACGGGTAACTATGGCTACACCTTC. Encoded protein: CASSPRGTGNYGYTF.

CDR3 region: CASSVSPGTGVGYEQYF. The CDR3 nucleotides are TGTGCCAGCAGCGTAAGCCCCGGGACAGGGGTGGGTTACGAGCAGTACTTC. The V gene is TRBV9, the J gene TRBJ2-7, with 10 bases that match TRBD1. J gave up 4 bases and V 1 base, and 11 bases lay outside the gene matches. CDR3 length: 17 amino acids. Per the germline V gene, CDR1 is SGDLS and CDR2 is YYNGEE.

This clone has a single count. Written as DNA, the CDR3 is TGTGCCTGGAGTGTACGGGGCAGGTTTGGAGATACGCAGTATTTT. Translating gives CAWSVRGRFGDTQYF. This chain links TRBV30 with TRBJ2-3, with D possibly being TRBD1 or TRBD2 (5 bases each). The CDR3 is 15 amino acids. Deletions cut 0 bases from V and 5 bases from J, with 15 bases between. Germline V CDR1 and CDR2: GTSNPN, SVGIG (reference sequence).

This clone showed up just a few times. CDR3 residues: CASSQVGGGGGAGTDTQYF. CDR3 nucleotide sequence: TGCGCCAGCAGCCAAGTTGGGGGGGGAGGCGGGGCCGGGACAGATACGCAGTATTTT. The gene calls are TRBV4-1 and TRBJ2-3; 7 nucleotides line up with TRBD2. Germline V gene sequence: CDR1 MGHRA, CDR2 YSYEKL. CDR3 length: 19 amino acids. Losses at the gene ends were 1 base for V and 3 bases for J; bases not matched to a gene: 16.

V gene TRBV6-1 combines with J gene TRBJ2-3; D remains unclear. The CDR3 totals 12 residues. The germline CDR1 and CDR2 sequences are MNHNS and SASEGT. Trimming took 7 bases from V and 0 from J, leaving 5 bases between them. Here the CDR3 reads CASKRSTDTQYF. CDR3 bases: TGTGCCAGCAAACGGAGCACAGATACGCAGTATTTT.

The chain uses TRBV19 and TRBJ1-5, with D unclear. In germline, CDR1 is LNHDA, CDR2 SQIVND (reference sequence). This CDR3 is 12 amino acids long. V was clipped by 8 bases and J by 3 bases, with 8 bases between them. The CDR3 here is CASQLNNQPQHF. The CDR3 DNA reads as TGTGCCAGTCAACTTAACAATCAGCCCCAGCATTTT.

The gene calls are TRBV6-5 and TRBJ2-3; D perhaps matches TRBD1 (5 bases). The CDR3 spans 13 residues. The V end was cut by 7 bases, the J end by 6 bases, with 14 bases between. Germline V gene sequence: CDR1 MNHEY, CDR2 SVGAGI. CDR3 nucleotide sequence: TGTGCCAGCACCCTAATCCAGGGTGATACGCAGTATTTT. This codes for CASTLIQGDTQYF.

The CDR3 DNA reads TGTGCCAGCAGGATGGGACAGGGAGGGGGCTACACCTTC. Translating it yields CASRMGQGGGYTF. This chain links TRBV28 with TRBJ1-2; 9 positions match TRBD1. J lost 8 bases, V lost 6 bases, and 7 bases had no gene match. The CDR3 totals 13 residues. From germline, CDR1 is MDHEN and CDR2 SYDVKM.

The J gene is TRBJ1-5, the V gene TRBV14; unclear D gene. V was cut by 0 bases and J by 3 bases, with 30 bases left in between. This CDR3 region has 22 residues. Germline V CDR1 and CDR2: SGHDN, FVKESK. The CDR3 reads CASSQDPPDWRLLIPSNQPQHF. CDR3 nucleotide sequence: TGTGCCAGCAGCCAAGACCCTCCGGACTGGAGACTTCTCATCCCCTCCAATCAGCCCCAGCATTTT.

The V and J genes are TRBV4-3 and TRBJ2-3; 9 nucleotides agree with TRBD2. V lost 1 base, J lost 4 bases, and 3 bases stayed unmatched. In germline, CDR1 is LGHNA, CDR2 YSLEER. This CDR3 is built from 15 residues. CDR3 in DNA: TGCGCCAGCAGCCAAGGGCTAGCGGGGCCAGATACGCAGTATTTT. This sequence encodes CASSQGLAGPDTQYF.

DNA of the CDR3: TGTGCCAGCAGAGACAGGGAGCACTATGGCTACACCTTC. This encodes CASRDREHYGYTF. The J gene is TRBJ1-2, the V gene TRBV6-1; 7 bases line up with TRBD1. CDR1 MNHNS and CDR2 SASEGT come from the germline V gene. The J segment lost 3 bases and the V segment lost 6 bases, leaving 4 bases of the junction unmatched. The CDR3 covers 13 residues.

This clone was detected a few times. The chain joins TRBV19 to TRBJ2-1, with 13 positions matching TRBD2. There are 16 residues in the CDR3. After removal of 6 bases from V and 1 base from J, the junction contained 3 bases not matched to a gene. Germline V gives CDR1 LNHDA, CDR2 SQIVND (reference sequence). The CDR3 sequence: CASRRGLAGSYNEQFF. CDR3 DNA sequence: TGTGCCAGTAGGAGGGGACTAGCGGGGTCCTACAATGAGCAGTTCTTC.

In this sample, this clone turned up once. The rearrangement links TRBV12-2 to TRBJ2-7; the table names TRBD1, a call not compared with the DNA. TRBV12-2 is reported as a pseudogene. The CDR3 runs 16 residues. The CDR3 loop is CASRFSPGGDQYEQYF. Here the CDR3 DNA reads TGTGCAAGTCGCTTTTCACCAGGGGGCGACCAGTACGAGCAGTACTTC.

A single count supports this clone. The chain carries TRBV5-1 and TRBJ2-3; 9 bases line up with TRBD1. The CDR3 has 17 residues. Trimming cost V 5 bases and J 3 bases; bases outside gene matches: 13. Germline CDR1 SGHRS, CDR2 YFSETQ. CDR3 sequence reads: CASSLRPRDRVTDTQYF. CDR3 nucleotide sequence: TGCGCCAGCAGTTTGAGACCCCGGGACAGGGTGACAGATACGCAGTATTTT.

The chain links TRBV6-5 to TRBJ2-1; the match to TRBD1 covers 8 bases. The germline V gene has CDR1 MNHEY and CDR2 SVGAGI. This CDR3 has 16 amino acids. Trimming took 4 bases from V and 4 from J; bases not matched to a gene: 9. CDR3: CASSSHQGAPYNEQFF. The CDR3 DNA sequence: TGTGCCAGCAGTTCTCATCAGGGGGCGCCGTACAATGAGCAGTTCTTC.

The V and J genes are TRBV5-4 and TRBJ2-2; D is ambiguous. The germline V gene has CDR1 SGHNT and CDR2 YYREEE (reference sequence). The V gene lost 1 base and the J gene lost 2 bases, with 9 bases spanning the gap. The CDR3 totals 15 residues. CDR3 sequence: CASSLKGYNTGELFF. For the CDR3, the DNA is TGTGCCAGCAGCTTGAAAGGATACAACACCGGGGAGCTGTTTTTT.

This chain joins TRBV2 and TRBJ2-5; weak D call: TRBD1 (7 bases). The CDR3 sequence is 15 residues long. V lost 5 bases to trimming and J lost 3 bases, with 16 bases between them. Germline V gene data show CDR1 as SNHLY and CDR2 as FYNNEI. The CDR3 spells CASSPGGTVKETQYF. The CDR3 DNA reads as TGTGCCAGCAGTCCTGGGGGGACAGTTAAAGAGACCCAGTACTTC.

The DNA for the CDR3 is TGCAGCGTTGAAGATCGGACAGGGGGCGCCTACAATGAGCAGTTCTTC. It yields the protein CSVEDRTGGAYNEQFF. The V call is TRBV29-1, the J call TRBJ2-1; 11 bases are a match to TRBD1. Germline V lookup: CDR1 SQVTM, CDR2 ANQGSEA. V shed 0 bases and J 2 bases; nucleotides not matched to a gene: 3. The CDR3 totals 16 residues.

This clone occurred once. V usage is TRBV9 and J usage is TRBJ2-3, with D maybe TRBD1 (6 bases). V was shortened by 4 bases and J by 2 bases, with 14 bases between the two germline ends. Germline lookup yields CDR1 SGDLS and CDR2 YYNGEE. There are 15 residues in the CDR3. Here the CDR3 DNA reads TGTGCCAGCAGCCCGATGACAGGAGACACAGATACGCAGTATTTT. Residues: CASSPMTGDTDTQYF.

The CDR3 protein is CASLGRTSGANSGANVLTF. Here the CDR3 DNA reads TGTGCTAGCCTGGGGCGGACTAGCGGGGCCAACTCTGGGGCCAACGTCCTGACTTTC. The chain has TRBV7-8 and TRBJ2-6, with 12 bases lining up with TRBD2. The length of the CDR3 is 19 residues. Germline assignment: CDR1 SGHVS and CDR2 FQNEAQ. Supplemented by reference TRBV7-8 and TRBJ2-6, the full variable domain reads GAGVSQSPRYKVAKRGQDVALRCDPISGHVSLFWYQQALGQGPEFLTYFQNEAQLDKSGLPSDRFFAERPEGSVSTLKIQRTQQEDSAVYLCASLGRTSGANSGANVLTFGAGSRLTVL.

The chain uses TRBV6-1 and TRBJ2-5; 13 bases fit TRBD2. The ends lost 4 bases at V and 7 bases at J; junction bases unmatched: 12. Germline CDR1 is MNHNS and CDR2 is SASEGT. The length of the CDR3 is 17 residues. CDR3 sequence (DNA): TGTGCCAGCAGTGTAGGGGGGACTAGCGGGGCCGCAGGGACCCAGTACTTC. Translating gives CASSVGGTSGAAGTQYF.

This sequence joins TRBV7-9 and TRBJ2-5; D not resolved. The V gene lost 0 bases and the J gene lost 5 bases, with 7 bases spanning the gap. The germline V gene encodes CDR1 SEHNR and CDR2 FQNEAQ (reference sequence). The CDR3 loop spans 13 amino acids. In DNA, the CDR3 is TGTGCCAGCAGCTTAGCCGGCGGTGAGACCCAGTACTTC. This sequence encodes CASSLAGGETQYF.

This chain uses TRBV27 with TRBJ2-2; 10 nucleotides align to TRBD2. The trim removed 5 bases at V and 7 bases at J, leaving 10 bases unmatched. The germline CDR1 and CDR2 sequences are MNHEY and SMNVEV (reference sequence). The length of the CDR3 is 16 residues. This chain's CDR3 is CASSEWVAGGNGELFF. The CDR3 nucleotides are TGTGCCAGCAGTGAATGGGTAGCGGGGGGCAACGGGGAGCTGTTTTTT.